The 24 T cell receptor beta chains presented below share a single source sample, sequenced in a study of Ad26.COV2.S vaccination and SARS-CoV-2 variants. Stated treatment: 15 to 20 received Ad26.COV2.S at low or high dose, single or two shots; about 5 received placebo; per-sample allocation not given. All samples were drawn on day 63, counting from the first vaccine or placebo injection. Assay used: immunoSEQ multiplex PCR; TCRdb lists only in-frame clones, some missing. The sample contains about 680,000 clones, about 89% of which appear only once. Sequenced material: peripheral blood, taken in a trial of Ad26.COV2.S vaccine versus placebo. The receptors were gathered from a person between 18 and 65 years old who received the Ad26.COV2.S COVID-19 vaccine or a placebo.

The V call is TRBV18, the J call TRBJ1-4, with D possibly TRBD1 on 5 matching bases. V dropped 3 bases and J dropped 4 bases, with 15 bases sitting between them. Germline CDR1 and CDR2: KGHSH and LQKENI. This CDR3 comprises 16 residues. CDR3 sequence: CASSPQERQGNEKLFF. CDR3 DNA: TGTGCCAGCTCACCTCAGGAACGGCAGGGTAATGAAAAACTGTTTTTT.

The chain couples TRBV18 to TRBJ2-7; 9 nucleotides match TRBD1. The J segment lost 0 bases and the V segment lost 6 bases, leaving 6 bases of the junction unmatched. The CDR3 totals 15 residues. Germline CDR1 and CDR2: KGHSH and LQKENI. CDR3 DNA sequence: TGTGCCAGCTCGCGGGACAGGGCCGTCTCCTACGAGCAGTACTTC. Translating gives CASSRDRAVSYEQYF. The full variable domain, rest sourced from reference TRBV18 and TRBJ2-7, is NAGVMQNPRHLVRRRGQEARLRCSPMKGHSHVYWYRQLPEEGLKFMVYLQKENIIDESGMPKERFSAEFPKEGPSILRIQQVVRGDSAAYFCASSRDRAVSYEQYFGPGTRLTVT.

The chain's CDR3 is CASSPQGSGKQYF. The DNA of the CDR3 is TGTGCCAGCTCACCACAAGGGTCAGGGAAGCAGTACTTC. V is TRBV18 and J is TRBJ2-7; D is perhaps TRBD1 (5 bases). The CDR3 consists of 13 residues. Trimming took off 1 base at V and 8 bases at J, with 12 bases between the two ends. Germline V lookup: CDR1 KGHSH, CDR2 LQKENI.

The chain combines TRBV30 with TRBJ2-7, with 8 bases that match TRBD2. CDR1 and CDR2 (germline): GTSNPN, SVGIG (reference sequence). This CDR3 region has 15 residues. V was clipped by 0 bases and J by 2 bases; unmatched bases: 6. The CDR3 loop reads CAWSVGPRGAYEQYF. The CDR3 bases are TGTGCCTGGAGTGTGGGGCCGCGGGGGGCCTACGAGCAGTACTTC.

This clone showed up just once. V and J are TRBV5-1 and TRBJ1-2; maybe TRBD1 (6 bases). Trimming took off 3 bases at V and 2 bases at J, with 11 bases between the two ends. Germline assignment: CDR1 SGHRS and CDR2 YFSETQ. The CDR3 runs 14 residues. Written as DNA, the CDR3 is TGCGCCAGCAGCTCGCTGCAGGGGAACTATGGCTACACCTTC. Amino acids: CASSSLQGNYGYTF.

The CDR3 here is CASSLDRAKTGELFF. The CDR3 DNA sequence: TGTGCCAGCAGCCTGGACAGGGCTAAGACCGGGGAGCTGTTTTTT. This chain connects TRBV5-5 to TRBJ2-2; 8 positions agree with TRBD1. This CDR3 comprises 15 residues. The germline V gene has CDR1 SGHKS and CDR2 YYEKEE (reference sequence). The trim removed 4 bases at V and 5 bases at J, leaving 7 bases unmatched.

This sequence joins TRBV2 and TRBJ1-5, with TRBD1 matching over 9 bases. The CDR3 sequence is 14 residues long. Germline assignment: CDR1 SNHLY and CDR2 FYNNEI. The ends lost 8 bases at V and 3 bases at J; junction bases unmatched: 5. CDR3 sequence: CASSTGGNNQPQHF. The CDR3 bases are TGTGCCAGCTCGACAGGGGGGAACAATCAGCCCCAGCATTTT.

The chain employs TRBV4-1 and TRBJ1-3; the D is unclear. Germline CDR1 MGHRA, CDR2 YSYEKL. The CDR3 length is 15 residues. V was shortened by 0 bases and J by 3 bases, with 9 bases between the two germline ends. The CDR3 DNA reads TGCGCCAGCAGCCAAGATACTGGGGTTGGAAACACCATATATTTT. Translating it yields CASSQDTGVGNTIYF.

V and J are TRBV2 and TRBJ2-7; D gene unclear. The CDR3 covers 13 residues. The V and J ends lost 4 bases and 5 bases respectively, with 12 bases between them. Germline-derived CDR1 and CDR2 are SNHLY and FYNNEI. This CDR3 is CASSVEGLHEQYF. The CDR3 DNA sequence: TGTGCCAGCAGTGTAGAAGGGCTCCACGAGCAGTACTTC. Together with reference TRBV2 and TRBJ2-7, the CDR3 gives the full variable domain: EPEVTQTPSHQVTQMGQEVILRCVPISNHLYFYWYRQILGQKVEFLVSFYNNEISEKSEIFDDQFSVERPDGSNFTLKIRSTKLEDSAMYFCASSVEGLHEQYFGPGTRLTVT.

The chain is built from TRBV7-9 and TRBJ2-5, with D perhaps TRBD2 (6 bases). The ends were cut back, 2 bases at V and 4 bases at J, with 14 bases in the middle. Per the germline V gene, CDR1 is SEHNR and CDR2 is FQNEAQ (reference sequence). The CDR3 has 15 residues. The CDR3 sequence: CASSLTGGALETQYF. Here the CDR3 DNA reads TGTGCCAGCAGCTTAACCGGGGGTGCGCTAGAGACCCAGTACTTC.

The chain couples TRBV7-9 to TRBJ1-2; 8 bases agree with TRBD1. Germline V gives CDR1 SEHNR, CDR2 FQNEAQ (reference sequence). The CDR3 covers 14 residues. Trimming at V came to 5 bases and at J to 8 bases, leaving 10 bases not matched to a gene. In DNA, the CDR3 is TGTGCCAGCAGCCCAAACGACAGGGGTTACGGCTACACCTTC. Protein: CASSPNDRGYGYTF. Based on the CDR3 plus reference TRBV7-9 and TRBJ1-2, the full variable domain is DTGVSQNPRHKITKRGQNVTFRCDPISEHNRLYWYRQTLGQGPEFLTYFQNEAQLEKSRLLSDRFSAERPKGSFSTLEIQRTEQGDSAMYLCASSPNDRGYGYTFGSGTRLTVV.

V is TRBV5-4 and J is TRBJ1-2; D is possibly TRBD1 (6 bases). Germline V gene data show CDR1 as SGHNT and CDR2 as YYREEE (reference sequence). Between the trimmed V and J ends, which lost 1 base and 1 base, there was a span of 11 bases. CDR3 size: 15 residues. The DNA for the CDR3 is TGTGCCAGCAGCTTGCCAGGGGCCCGTAACTATGGCTACACCTTC. Protein: CASSLPGARNYGYTF.

The J gene is TRBJ2-5, the V gene TRBV2; the D call may be TRBD1 or TRBD2 (6 bases each). In germline, CDR1 is SNHLY, CDR2 FYNNEI. The length of the CDR3 is 13 residues. Trimming took off 4 bases at V and 4 bases at J, with 10 bases between the two ends. The CDR3 DNA reads as TGTGCCAGCAGTGTTGAGGGGGGAGAGACCCAGTACTTC. It yields the protein CASSVEGGETQYF.

This rearrangement joins TRBV5-1 to TRBJ1-1; TRBD1 might be the D (6 bases). With 0 bases removed from V and 4 bases from J, the gap between germline ends came to 10 bases. The CDR3 loop spans 14 amino acids. Germline loops: CDR1 SGHRS, CDR2 YFSETQ. Here the CDR3 DNA reads TGCGCCAGCAGCTTGGCGTCAGGGGTCACTGAAGCTTTCTTT. Protein product: CASSLASGVTEAFF.

This clone was seen a single time. The CDR3 nucleotides are TGTGCCAGCAGCTTAGTGGCCGGCGAGCAGTACTTC. Its translation is CASSLVAGEQYF. The chain employs TRBV7-2 and TRBJ2-7, with D unresolved. CDR1 and CDR2 (germline): SGHTA, FQGNSA. Between the trimmed V and J ends, which lost 1 base and 6 bases, there was a span of 7 bases. The CDR3 consists of 12 residues. The whole variable domain, remainder taken from reference TRBV7-2 and TRBJ2-7, is GAGVSQSPSNKVTEKGKDVELRCDPISGHTALYWYRQSLGQGLEFLIYFQGNSAPDKSGLPSDRFSAERTGGSVSTLTIQRTQQEDSAVYLCASSLVAGEQYFGPGTRLTVT.

To note about this clone: The identical CDR3 is also encoded by other nucleotide sequences in the sample. CDR3 sequence (DNA): TGTGCCAGCAGCTTTAGCGGGAGTACTGATACGCAGTATTTT. It yields the protein CASSFSGSTDTQYF. The chain carries TRBV11-3 and TRBJ2-3; 9 nucleotides line up with TRBD2. The germline V gene encodes CDR1 SGHNT and CDR2 YENEEA. V shed 3 bases, J shed 6 bases, and the junction held 4 bases outside the gene matches. The CDR3 loop spans 14 amino acids.

The V and J genes are TRBV3-1 (or the pseudogene TRBV3-2) and TRBJ2-7, with D maybe TRBD1 (5 bases). Germline V gives CDR1 LGHDT, CDR2 YNNKEL (reference sequence). This CDR3 is 14 amino acids long. The V and J ends lost 0 bases and 4 bases respectively, with 10 bases between them. Written as DNA, the CDR3 is TGTGCCAGCAGCCAAGATAGGGCAGGGTACGAGCAGTACTTC. The encoded protein is CASSQDRAGYEQYF.

The CDR3 DNA reads TGTGCCAGCAGCGATACCCCGGACATGCCAGAGACCCAGTACTTC. It codes for CASSDTPDMPETQYF. The chain links TRBV5-4 to TRBJ2-5, with a tentative D call TRBD1 (5 bases). From germline, CDR1 is SGHNT and CDR2 YYREEE (reference sequence). The CDR3 spans 15 residues. With 4 bases removed from V and 4 bases from J, the gap between germline ends came to 17 bases.

This chain links TRBV6-5 with TRBJ1-5; D uncertain. V lost 0 bases and J 6 bases, leaving 6 bases between the germline ends. CDR1 MNHEY and CDR2 SVGAGI come from the germline V gene. The CDR3 consists of 13 residues. CDR3 amino acids: CASSYSIGQPQHF. The DNA for the CDR3 is TGTGCCAGCAGTTACTCGATAGGTCAGCCCCAGCATTTT.

CDR3 in amino acids: CAWSNRGNEQYF. The CDR3 nucleotides are TGTGCCTGGAGTAACAGGGGGAACGAGCAGTACTTC. V usage is TRBV30 and J usage is TRBJ2-7; 8 nucleotides agree with TRBD1. Germline V gives CDR1 GTSNPN, CDR2 SVGIG (reference sequence). CDR3 length equals 12 residues. Trimming cost V 2 bases and J 5 bases; bases outside gene matches: 2. Filled out from reference TRBV30 and TRBJ2-7, the complete variable domain reads SQTIHQWPATLVQPVGSPLSLECTVEGTSNPNLYWYRQAAGRGLQLLFYSVGIGQISSEVPQNLSASRPQDRQFILSSKKLLLSDSGFYLCAWSNRGNEQYFGPGTRLTVT.

The chain combines TRBV6-6 with TRBJ2-1, with D possibly matching TRBD1 (6 bases). CDR1 and CDR2 from the germline V gene are MNHNY and SVGAGI (reference sequence). Trimming cost V 3 bases and J 8 bases, with 11 bases left between them. This CDR3 is built from 13 residues. The CDR3 reads CASSYQGFDEQFF. The CDR3 bases are TGTGCCAGCAGTTATCAGGGGTTCGATGAGCAGTTCTTC.

The chain carries TRBV9 and TRBJ2-3, with TRBD2 identical over 8 bases. The CDR3 spans 16 residues. Germline CDR1 SGDLS, CDR2 YYNGEE. The V and J ends lost 3 bases and 4 bases, in that order; junction bases with no gene match: 10. The CDR3 nucleotides are TGTGCCAGCAGCGATGTGGGCGGGAGGTCGCCAGATACGCAGTATTTT. It yields the protein CASSDVGGRSPDTQYF. Full variable domain (outside the CDR3, taken from reference TRBV9 and TRBJ2-3): DSGVTQTPKHLITATGQRVTLRCSPRSGDLSVYWYQQSLDQGLQFLIQYYNGEERAKGNILERFSAQQFPDLHSELNLSSLELGDSALYFCASSDVGGRSPDTQYFGPGTRLTVL.

With regard to this clone: This CDR3 is also generated by other DNA sequences in the sample. The rearrangement joins TRBV20-1 to TRBJ2-7, with D uncertain. Looked up from germline, CDR1 is DFQATT and CDR2 is SNEGSKA (reference sequence). CDR3 length: 11 residues. V shed 3 bases and J shed 0 bases, with 3 bases lying between them. Here the CDR3 reads CSASGSYEQYF. DNA of the CDR3: TGCAGTGCTAGTGGCTCCTACGAGCAGTACTTC.

The chain carries TRBV2 and TRBJ1-6; no definite D call. V was cut by 8 bases and J by 6 bases, with 5 bases left in between. The CDR3 has 11 amino acids. Germline V gene data show CDR1 as SNHLY and CDR2 as FYNNEI. The chain's CDR3 is CASGVNSPLHF. The CDR3 coding sequence is TGTGCCAGCGGGGTTAATTCACCCCTCCACTTT.